This TCR beta chain was sequenced for a study of T cell responses to AZD1222 COVID-19 vaccine. General study findings and limits: It should be noted that donors were predominantly white British and more often female, and clonal diversity was possibly underestimated. Unmutated variant regions are reportedly targeted by nearly half of spike-specific TCRs.

Comment on this clone: The antigen is not known.

Analysis merged second doses at about 4 or about 12 weeks. Assay used: immunoSEQ multiplex PCR; TCRdb lists only in-frame clones, some missing. The repertoire holds 120,000 to 150,000 clones, with about 90% as singletons. CDR3 length equals 14 residues. Germline assignment: CDR1 MRHNA and CDR2 SNTAGT. V was trimmed by 5 bases and J by 7 bases, leaving 12 bases between them. The rearrangement links TRBV6-4 to TRBJ1-6; D remains unclear. The sequencing here drew on peripheral blood, taken 28 days after the second AZD1222 dose. The sequence derives from an adult who received the AZD1222 COVID-19 vaccine. CDR3 sequence: CASSRAGLNSPLHF. The CDR3 nucleotides read TGTGCCAGCAGTAGGGCAGGCCTCAATTCACCCCTCCACTTT.